The sequence of this T cell receptor beta chain was determined in a study of PD-1 blockade in classical Hodgkin lymphoma. General study points: Still unresolved is the cause of the repertoire differences, which may be disease activity or prior therapy. Reported baseline diversity: healthy donors highest, relapsed/refractory patients lowest.

The CDR3 length is 15 residues. V lost 0 bases and J 0 bases, leaving 8 bases between the germline ends. CDR1 and CDR2 from the germline V gene are SGHRS and YFSETQ. As for time point: newly diagnosed, previously untreated cHL patient sample. Purification of CD4+ T cells from thawed PBMCs was achieved by magnetic negative selection. It was PBMCs in newly diagnosed, untreated classical Hodgkin lymphoma that served as comparison. Clones were read by immunoSEQ multiplex PCR, and TCRdb kept only the in-frame ones, dropping some. The table shows about 15,000 clones, with 86% occurring only once. As to this clone: The target antigen is unknown.

This sequence joins TRBV5-1 and TRBJ2-3; D tentatively reads TRBD1 or TRBD2 (5 bases each). The clonotype was recovered from a human donor with classical Hodgkin lymphoma. The specimen sequenced was CD4+ T cells from blood. CDR3 nucleotide sequence: TGCGCCAGCAGCTTGGACGGGGCCAGCACAGATACGCAGTATTTT. Translating gives CASSLDGASTDTQYF.